The 30 T cell receptor beta chains reported below all come from one sample, sequenced in a study of T and B cells in COVID-19 patients. BIOMED2 TRB-A/B primer pools were used in multiplex TRB PCR. TCRdb independently ran MiXCR on the multiplex PCR reads; one entry per CDR3 protein. Found here are 10,000 to 13,000 distinct CDR3 sequences, over 25% of them singletons; the top ten hold more than 13%. Each TRB amplification used roughly 220-550 ng of genomic DNA from blood. The sequenced sample was blood. All receptors come from a human donor with active COVID-19.

The chain's CDR3 is CAWKDSFFYGYTF. The CDR3 nucleotides are TGTGCCTGGAAAGACAGCTTTTTCTATGGCTACACCTTC. The gene calls are TRBV30 and TRBJ1-2; TRBD1 is a possible D gene (5 bases). The CDR3 length is 13 residues. V was shortened by 4 bases and J by 4 bases, with 13 bases between the two germline ends. Germline values: CDR1 GTSNPN, CDR2 SVGIG (reference sequence). The variable domain in full, with the rest retrieved from reference TRBV30 and TRBJ1-2, is SQTIHQWPATLVQPVGSPLSLECTVEGTSNPNLYWYRQAAGRGLQLLFYSVGIGQISSEVPQNLSASRPQDRQFILSSKKLLLSDSGFYLCAWKDSFFYGYTFGSGTRLTVV.

The rearrangement uses TRBV4-3 and TRBJ2-5; 14 nucleotides align to TRBD2. CDR3 length: 16 amino acids. In germline, CDR1 is LGHNA, CDR2 YSLEER. Unmatched junction bases numbered 2, after V lost 4 bases and J lost 1 base. The CDR3 protein is CASSLGTSGGQETQYF. The CDR3, as DNA: TGCGCCAGCAGCCTAGGGACTAGCGGGGGCCAAGAGACCCAGTACTTC.

The genes are TRBV6-5 and TRBJ1-2; D unresolved. Germline values: CDR1 MNHEY, CDR2 SVGAGI. Trimming pared 5 bases from V and 3 bases from J, leaving 19 bases between. The CDR3 runs 16 residues. The CDR3 region has the DNA TGTGCCAGCAGTGAAGCCGTTTTTGGATCCCACTATGGCTACACCTTC. It is translated as CASSEAVFGSHYGYTF.

Concerning this clonotype: A clone one base away is much larger, so this may be a read error. This chain joins TRBV30 and TRBJ2-3; TRBD2 matches 7 bases. Looked up from germline, CDR1 is GTSNPN and CDR2 is SVGIG (reference sequence). This CDR3 has 14 amino acids. CDR3: CARSKVGGEDTQYF. CDR3 sequence (DNA): TGTGCCCGGAGTAAGGTTGGGGGGGAGGATACGCAGTATTTT. The full variable domain, in which reference TRBV30 and TRBJ2-3 provide the parts outside the CDR3, is SQTIHQWPATLVQPVGSPLSLECTVEGTSNPNLYWYRQAAGRGLQLLFYSVGIGQISSEVPQNLSASRPQDRQFILSSKKLLLSDSGFYLCARSKVGGEDTQYFGPGTRLTVL.

In its sample, this clonotype ranks as medium-sized. This chain links TRBV6-5 with TRBJ2-7; D gene unclear. Germline V lookup: CDR1 MNHEY, CDR2 SVGAGI. Deletions cut 0 bases from V and 6 bases from J, with 6 bases between. This CDR3 is built from 12 residues. The CDR3 loop is CASSYSGSEQYF. In nucleotides, the CDR3 is TGTGCCAGCAGTTACTCAGGCAGCGAGCAGTACTTC.

The chain joins TRBV5-4 to TRBJ2-7; unclear D gene. This CDR3 region has 16 residues. The V end was cut by 3 bases, the J end by 1 base, with 17 bases between. Germline V CDR1 and CDR2: SGHNT, YYREEE (reference sequence). The CDR3 loop is CASSSRTAGRSYEQYF. For the CDR3, the DNA is TGTGCCAGCAGCTCTCGGACCGCCGGGCGGTCCTACGAGCAGTACTTC.

This clonotype is medium-sized. The rearrangement links TRBV6-5 to TRBJ1-4; TRBD1 agrees at 7 bases. The CDR3 has 13 amino acids. The J segment lost 4 bases and the V segment lost 6 bases, leaving 2 bases of the junction unmatched. Germline loops: CDR1 MNHEY, CDR2 SVGAGI. CDR3 in amino acids: CASRRDSNEKLFF. DNA of the CDR3: TGTGCCAGCAGGCGGGACAGTAATGAAAAACTGTTTTTT.

This clonotype has more than one count but fewer than ten. V is TRBV6-5 and J is TRBJ2-7; the D gene is possibly TRBD2 (6 bases). V gave up 2 bases and J gave up 6 bases, with 17 bases separating them. Looked up from germline, CDR1 is MNHEY and CDR2 is SVGAGI. The CDR3 is 15 amino acids. CDR3 nucleotide sequence: TGTGCCAGCAGTTACGGGGCGGGGTTTAAGGTCGAGCAGTACTTC. This codes for CASSYGAGFKVEQYF.

V gene TRBV20-1 combines with J gene TRBJ2-3, with TRBD1 matching 9 bases. With V trimmed by 2 bases and J by 1 base, 4 bases remained unmatched. In germline, CDR1 is DFQATT, CDR2 SNEGSKA (reference sequence). The CDR3 has 15 amino acids. CDR3 region: CSARKGQGRTDTQYF. CDR3 nucleotides: TGCAGTGCTAGAAAGGGACAGGGCCGCACAGATACGCAGTATTTT.

This clonotype was counted a few times. CDR3 residues: CASSETGGSNQPQHF. The CDR3 DNA reads as TGTGCCAGCAGCGAAACAGGGGGGAGCAATCAGCCCCAGCATTTT. The V call is TRBV6-5, the J call TRBJ1-5; TRBD1 matches at 8 bases. This CDR3 comprises 15 residues. Unmatched junction bases numbered 5, after V lost 6 bases and J lost 1 base. Germline V gene data show CDR1 as MNHEY and CDR2 as SVGAGI.

The rearrangement uses TRBV5-1 and TRBJ2-4; 7 nucleotides align to TRBD1. V was pared by 0 bases and J by 6 bases, with 6 bases of the junction left unmatched. This CDR3 is 15 amino acids long. From germline, CDR1 is SGHRS and CDR2 YFSETQ. The CDR3 DNA is TGCGCCAGCAGCTTGGTTACAGGGGTTGGAAACATTCAGTACTTC. The encoded protein is CASSLVTGVGNIQYF.

This clonotype appeared a few times. The J gene is TRBJ2-2, the V gene TRBV20-1; D call uncertain. The CDR3 consists of 12 residues. Germline V lookup: CDR1 DFQATT, CDR2 SNEGSKA (reference sequence). CDR3 in DNA: TGCGGTTCGCGGTTGAACACCGGGGAGCTGTTTTTT. Its translation: CGSRLNTGELFF.

The chain recombines TRBV7-2 with TRBJ2-3, with TRBD2 matching 10 bases. V lost 5 bases, J lost 6 bases, and 17 bases stayed unmatched. This CDR3 is 18 amino acids long. Per germline, CDR1 SGHTA and CDR2 FQGNSA. The CDR3 DNA reads TGTGCCAGCAGCCCCAACCGGGTAGCGGGGGGCCCTCGGGATACGCAGTATTTT. It yields the protein CASSPNRVAGGPRDTQYF.

This clonotype turned up a few times. V and J are TRBV6-5 and TRBJ2-7; 11 bases map to TRBD1. CDR1 and CDR2 (germline): MNHEY, SVGAGI. The CDR3 runs 15 residues. V gave up 8 bases and J gave up 2 bases; unmatched junction bases: 8. CDR3 region: CASCPRTGGAYEQYF. In nucleotides, the CDR3 is TGTGCCAGCTGCCCGCGGACAGGGGGCGCCTACGAGCAGTACTTC.

This chain links TRBV6-4 with TRBJ2-2; 9 positions match TRBD1. The CDR3 has 17 amino acids. Germline lookup yields CDR1 MRHNA and CDR2 SNTAGT. Trimming removed 6 bases from V and 1 base from J; junction bases left unmatched: 9. CDR3 loop: CASRDTQGARNTGELFF. For the CDR3, the DNA is TGTGCCAGCAGAGATACACAGGGGGCAAGGAACACCGGGGAGCTGTTTTTT.

Relative to its sample, this clonotype is medium-sized. The chain couples TRBV29-1 to TRBJ2-7; 9 bases line up with TRBD1. The CDR3 extends over 12 amino acids. The germline V gene encodes CDR1 SQVTM and CDR2 ANQGSEA. After removal of 6 bases from V and 2 bases from J, the junction contained 2 bases not matched to a gene. The CDR3 reads CSVDRGPYEQYF. The CDR3 DNA sequence: TGCAGCGTGGACAGGGGACCCTACGAGCAGTACTTC.

The J gene is TRBJ1-6, the V gene TRBV7-6; TRBD1 agrees at 8 bases. The length of the CDR3 is 16 residues. J gave up 4 bases and V 8 bases, and 10 bases lay outside the gene matches. Germline V gene sequence: CDR1 SGHVS, CDR2 FNYEAQ. As DNA, the CDR3 is TGTGCCAGCGGGACAGGAGCCATACCGTATAATTCACCCCTCCACTTT. Translation: CASGTGAIPYNSPLHF. Looking up the rest from reference TRBV7-6 and TRBJ1-6 gives the full variable domain: GAGVSQSPRYKVTKRGQDVALRCDPISGHVSLYWYRQALGQGPEFLTYFNYEAQQDKSGLPNDRFSAERPEGSISTLTIQRTEQRDSAMYRCASGTGAIPYNSPLHFGNGTRLTVT.

The gene calls are TRBV7-9 and TRBJ2-2; D uncertain. The germline V gene has CDR1 SEHNR and CDR2 FQNEAQ (reference sequence). This CDR3 region has 15 residues. V gave up 4 bases and J gave up 5 bases, with 14 bases separating them. CDR3 sequence (DNA): TGTGCCAGCAGCTCCAGGAAGGGTTTGACCGGGGAGCTGTTTTTT. Its translation is CASSSRKGLTGELFF.

This chain connects TRBV12-3 or TRBV12-4 to TRBJ1-1, with 9 bases lining up with TRBD1. The CDR3 extends over 17 amino acids. The ends lost 6 bases at V and 5 bases at J; junction bases unmatched: 16. In nucleotides, the CDR3 is TGTGCCAGCAGACCTCGGACAGGGGCCCTCTCGGGGACTGAAGCTTTCTTT. This codes for CASRPRTGALSGTEAFF.

This clonotype is medium-sized (0.01 to 0.1%). The chain combines TRBV6-5 with TRBJ2-2; D is undetermined. V lost 6 bases to trimming and J lost 8 bases, with 10 bases between them. The germline CDR1 and CDR2 sequences are MNHEY and SVGAGI. CDR3 length: 12 residues. The CDR3 bases are TGTGCCAGCAGAAACTACCCAGGGGAGCTGTTTTTT. Amino acid sequence: CASRNYPGELFF.

By share, this clonotype ranks as medium-sized. This sequence joins TRBV19 and TRBJ2-3; D not resolved. This CDR3 region has 11 residues. V lost 10 bases and J lost 1, with 6 bases in between. Germline lookup yields CDR1 LNHDA and CDR2 SQIVND (reference sequence). As DNA, the CDR3 is TGTGCCACGTCTCGCACAGATACGCAGTATTTT. Protein: CATSRTDTQYF.

In this sample, this clonotype turned up a few times. This chain uses TRBV18 with TRBJ2-4; either TRBD1 or TRBD2 may supply D (6 bases each). With 2 bases removed from V and 6 bases from J, the gap between germline ends came to 11 bases. This CDR3 is built from 14 residues. The germline V gene encodes CDR1 KGHSH and CDR2 LQKENI. The CDR3 reads CASSPSGAGNIQYF. The CDR3 nucleotides are TGTGCCAGCTCACCATCGGGGGCGGGAAACATTCAGTACTTC.

The chain carries TRBV19 and TRBJ2-6; the match to TRBD2 covers 7 bases. This CDR3 spans 16 amino acids. Germline V gives CDR1 LNHDA, CDR2 SQIVND (reference sequence). V was clipped by 8 bases and J by 2 bases; unmatched bases: 9. The CDR3 loop is CASRRAGVPGANVLTF. The CDR3 DNA reads as TGTGCCAGTCGAAGGGCGGGGGTCCCTGGGGCCAACGTCCTGACTTTC.

Judged by abundance, this clonotype is medium-sized (0.01 to 0.1%). The chain joins TRBV19 to TRBJ1-6; 7 nucleotides align to TRBD1. Per germline, CDR1 LNHDA and CDR2 SQIVND (reference sequence). The trim removed 3 bases at V and 10 bases at J, leaving 9 bases unmatched. The CDR3 contains 15 residues. Here the CDR3 reads CASSMLDRARSPLHF. For the CDR3, the DNA is TGTGCCAGTAGTATGCTCGACAGGGCCCGATCACCCCTCCACTTT.

This chain connects TRBV6-5 to TRBJ2-1; a weak D match, TRBD1 (6 bases). There are 16 residues in the CDR3. Germline CDR1 and CDR2: MNHEY and SVGAGI. V was pared by 2 bases and J by 6 bases, with 17 bases between. The CDR3: CASSYPTGSARNEQFF. CDR3 bases: TGTGCCAGCAGTTACCCTACAGGGTCGGCTCGCAATGAGCAGTTCTTC.

As concerns this clonotype: A much larger clone lies one base from this, so it may be a read error. V gene TRBV12-3 or TRBV12-4 combines with J gene TRBJ2-5; 8 nucleotides agree with TRBD2. There are 14 residues in the CDR3. CDR3 sequence: CDSSLTGGKETQYF. DNA of the CDR3: TGTGACAGCAGCCTAACGGGGGGGAAAGAGACCCAGTACTTC.

This clonotype was picked up a small number of times. The chain combines TRBV27 with TRBJ1-1, with D possibly being TRBD1 (6 bases). Trimming pared 8 bases from V and 0 bases from J, leaving 22 bases between. Germline assignment: CDR1 MNHEY and CDR2 SMNVEV (reference sequence). The length of the CDR3 is 17 residues. CDR3 bases: TGTGCCAGCGGAAACAGGGTTAAAGGATCGGTGAACACTGAAGCTTTCTTT. This translates into CASGNRVKGSVNTEAFF.

About this clonotype itself: Lacking the conserved final phenylalanine or tryptophan, this CDR3 likely reflects a read error. No DNA is shown, since the ends of the CDR3 on it are uncertain; the CDR3 is the one TCRdb lists. The V gene is TRBV20-1, the J gene TRBJ1-3; the table calls TRBD1, which could not be checked here. The CDR3 is 11 amino acids in total, end residues counted. Per germline, CDR1 DFQATT and CDR2 SNEGSKA (reference sequence). CDR3 region: CSARENERERL.

The V gene is TRBV14, the J gene TRBJ2-5; 13 bases agree with TRBD2. The V and J ends lost 0 bases and 2 bases, in that order; junction bases with no gene match: 6. Germline CDR1 SGHDN, CDR2 FVKESK. This CDR3 region has 18 residues. The CDR3 nucleotides are TGTGCCAGCAGCCAAGACCACCCGGGACTAGCGGGGCAAGAGACCCAGTACTTC. Protein sequence: CASSQDHPGLAGQETQYF. Together with reference TRBV14 and TRBJ2-5, the CDR3 gives the full variable domain: EAGVTQFPSHSVIEKGQTVTLRCDPISGHDNLYWYRRVMGKEIKFLLHFVKESKQDESGMPNNRFLAERTGGTYSTLKVQPAELEDSGVYFCASSQDHPGLAGQETQYFGPGTRLLVL.

This clonotype was observed a few times. V is TRBV6-4 and J is TRBJ1-5, with a weak D call TRBD1 (5 bases). Trimming stripped 4 bases from V and 6 bases from J, with 10 bases between. CDR1 MRHNA and CDR2 SNTAGT come from the germline V gene. The CDR3 has 13 residues. DNA for the CDR3: TGTGCCAGCAGTGCTGAGAGGGGTCAGCCCCAGCATTTT. It codes for CASSAERGQPQHF.